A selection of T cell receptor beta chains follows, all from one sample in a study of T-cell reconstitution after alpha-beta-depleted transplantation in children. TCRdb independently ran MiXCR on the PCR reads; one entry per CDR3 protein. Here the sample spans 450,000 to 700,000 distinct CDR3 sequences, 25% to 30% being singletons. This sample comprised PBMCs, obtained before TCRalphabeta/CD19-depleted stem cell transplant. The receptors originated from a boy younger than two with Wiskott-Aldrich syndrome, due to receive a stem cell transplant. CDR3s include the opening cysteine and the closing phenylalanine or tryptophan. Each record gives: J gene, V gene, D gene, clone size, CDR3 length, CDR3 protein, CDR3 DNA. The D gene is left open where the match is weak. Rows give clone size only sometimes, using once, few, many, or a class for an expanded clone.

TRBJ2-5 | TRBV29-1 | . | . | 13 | CSVLGRYQETQYF | TGCAGCGTTTTAGGTAGATACCAAGAGACCCAGTACTTC
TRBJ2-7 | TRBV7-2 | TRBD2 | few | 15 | CASSRLAASPYEQYF | TGTGCCAGCAGCCGACTAGCTGCCTCACCCTACGAGCAGTACTTC
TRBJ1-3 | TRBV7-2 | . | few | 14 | CASSLYGFGNTIYF | TGTGCCAGCAGCTTATATGGCTTTGGAAACACCATATATTTT
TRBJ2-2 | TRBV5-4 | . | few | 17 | CASSLGSLGANTGELFF | TGTGCCAGCAGCTTGGGATCCTTGGGGGCGAACACCGGGGAGCTGTTTTTT
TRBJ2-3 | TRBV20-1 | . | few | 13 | CSAPSSRGDTQYF | TGCAGTGCTCCGTCATCAAGAGGAGATACGCAGTATTTT
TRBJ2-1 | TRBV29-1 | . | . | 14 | CSVVGRLVYNEQFF | TGCAGCGTTGTTGGCCGATTGGTATACAATGAGCAGTTCTTC
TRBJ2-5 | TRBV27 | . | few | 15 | CASTRSQEIVKTQYF | TGTGCCAGTACTCGATCCCAAGAAATCGTCAAGACCCAGTACTTC
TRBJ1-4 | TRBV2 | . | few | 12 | CASSANQEKLFF | TGTGCCAGCAGTGCTAATCAGGAAAAACTGTTTTTT
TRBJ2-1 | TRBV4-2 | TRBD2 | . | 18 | CASSQVGQGGGSYNEQFF | TGTGCCAGCAGCCAAGTCGGGCAGGGCGGGGGATCCTACAATGAGCAGTTCTTC
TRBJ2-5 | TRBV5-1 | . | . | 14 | CASSFLHNQETQYF | TGCGCCAGCAGCTTTTTACATAACCAAGAGACCCAGTACTTC
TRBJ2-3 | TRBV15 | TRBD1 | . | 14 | CATSRRQGADTQYF | TGTGCCACCAGCCGCAGACAGGGTGCAGATACGCAGTATTTT
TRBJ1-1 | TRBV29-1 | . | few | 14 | CSVVGQVSNTEAFF | TGCAGCGTTGTAGGCCAGGTTTCGAACACTGAAGCTTTCTTT
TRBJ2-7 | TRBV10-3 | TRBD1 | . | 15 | CAISESGDRTYEQYF | TGTGCCATCAGTGAGTCTGGGGACAGGACCTACGAGCAGTACTTC
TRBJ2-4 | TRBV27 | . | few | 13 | CASRDLAKNIQYF | TGTGCCAGCAGGGACTTAGCCAAAAACATTCAGTACTTC
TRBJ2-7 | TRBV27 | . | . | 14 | CASSRQNSIYEQYF | TGTGCCAGCAGTCGACAGAATTCAATCTACGAGCAGTACTTC
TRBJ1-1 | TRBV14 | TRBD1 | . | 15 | CASSQRTGRDTEAFF | TGTGCCAGCAGCCAGAGGACAGGGCGGGACACTGAAGCTTTCTTT
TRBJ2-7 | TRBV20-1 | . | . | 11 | CSAIDYPEQYF | TGCAGTGCTATCGACTATCCCGAGCAGTACTTC
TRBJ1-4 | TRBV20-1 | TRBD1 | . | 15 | CSAASLTGAYEKLFF | TGCAGTGCCGCTTCGTTGACAGGGGCATATGAAAAACTGTTTTTT
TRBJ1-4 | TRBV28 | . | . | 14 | CASSLATHHEKLFF | TGTGCCAGCAGTTTAGCCACCCACCATGAAAAACTGTTTTTT
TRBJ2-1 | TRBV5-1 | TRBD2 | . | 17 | CASSKGLAGALDNEQFF | TGCGCCAGCAGCAAGGGACTAGCGGGTGCGTTAGACAATGAGCAGTTCTTC
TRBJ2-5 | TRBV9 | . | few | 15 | CASSSLPGPRETQYF | TGTGCCAGCAGCAGTCTACCGGGCCCGCGGGAGACCCAGTACTTC
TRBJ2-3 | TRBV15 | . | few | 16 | CATSKDGVSSTDTQYF | TGTGCCACCAGCAAAGACGGGGTTAGTAGCACAGATACGCAGTATTTT
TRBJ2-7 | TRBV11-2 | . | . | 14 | CASSLEIPPYEQYF | TGTGCCAGCAGCTTAGAAATCCCACCTTACGAGCAGTACTTC
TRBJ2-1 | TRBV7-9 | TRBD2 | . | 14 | CASSLGRGVDEQFF | TGTGCCAGCAGCTTAGGGCGGGGGGTCGATGAGCAGTTCTTC
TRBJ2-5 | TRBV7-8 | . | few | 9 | CASGEAQYF | TGTGCCAGCGGGGAGGCCCAGTACTTC
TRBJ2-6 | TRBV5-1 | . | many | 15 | CASSLTRTGANVLTF | TGCGCCAGCAGCTTGACAAGGACTGGGGCCAACGTCCTGACTTTC
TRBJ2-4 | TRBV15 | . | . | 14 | CATSTRSPKNIQYF | TGTGCCACCAGCACCCGCTCCCCCAAAAACATTCAGTACTTC
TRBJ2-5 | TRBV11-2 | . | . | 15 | CASSFPASGRETQYF | TGTGCCAGCAGCTTTCCGGCGTCGGGGCGAGAGACCCAGTACTTC
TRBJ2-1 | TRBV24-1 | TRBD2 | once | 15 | CATGTSRNPGNEQFF | TGTGCCACGGGGACTAGTCGAAACCCTGGGAATGAGCAGTTCTTC
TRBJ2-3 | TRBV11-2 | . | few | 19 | CASSLRKGWSEMLADTQYF | TGTGCCAGCAGCTTACGGAAGGGGTGGAGCGAAATGTTGGCAGATACGCAGTATTTT
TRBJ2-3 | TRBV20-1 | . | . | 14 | CSAPRGASTDTQYF | TGCAGTGCCCCGAGGGGGGCGAGCACAGATACGCAGTATTTT
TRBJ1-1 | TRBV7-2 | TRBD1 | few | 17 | CASSFRLSRGPGTEAFF | TGTGCCAGCAGCTTTCGACTTTCCAGGGGGCCTGGCACTGAAGCTTTCTTT
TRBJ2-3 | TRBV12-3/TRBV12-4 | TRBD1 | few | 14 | CASSFDRDADTQYF | TGTGCCAGCAGCTTCGACAGGGATGCAGATACGCAGTATTTT
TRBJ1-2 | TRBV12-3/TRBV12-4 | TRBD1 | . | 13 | CASSFSGTAGYTF | TGTGCCAGCAGTTTCTCCGGGACAGCTGGCTACACCTTC
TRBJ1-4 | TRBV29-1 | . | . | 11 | CSGTINEKLFF | TGCAGCGGGACAATCAATGAAAAACTGTTTTTT
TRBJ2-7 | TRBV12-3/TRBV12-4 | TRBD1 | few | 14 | CASGRQGFVYEQYF | TGTGCCAGCGGGAGACAGGGGTTTGTCTACGAGCAGTACTTC
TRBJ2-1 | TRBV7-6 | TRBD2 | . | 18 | CASSFRGGGGRSYNEQFF | TGTGCCAGCAGCTTCAGGGGCGGAGGCGGGAGGTCGTACAATGAGCAGTTCTTC
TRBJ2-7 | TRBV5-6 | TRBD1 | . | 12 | CASSWTGGEQYF | TGTGCCAGCAGCTGGACAGGGGGCGAGCAGTACTTC
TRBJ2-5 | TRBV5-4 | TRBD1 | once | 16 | CASSEAGTGIQETQYF | TGTGCCAGCAGCGAGGCCGGGACAGGGATCCAAGAGACCCAGTACTTC
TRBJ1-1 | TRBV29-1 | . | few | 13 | CSVRHRVDTEAFF | TGCAGCGTTCGCCACAGGGTTGACACTGAAGCTTTCTTT
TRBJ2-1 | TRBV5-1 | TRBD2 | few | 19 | CASSLTGTSGRRLRNEQFF | TGCGCCAGCAGCTTGACCGGGACTAGCGGGAGACGTTTAAGGAATGAGCAGTTCTTC
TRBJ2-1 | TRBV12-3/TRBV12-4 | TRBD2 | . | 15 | CASTPSGRALNEQFF | TGTGCCAGCACCCCTAGCGGGAGGGCCCTCAATGAGCAGTTCTTC
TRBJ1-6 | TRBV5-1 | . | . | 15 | CASRNQQDYNSPLHF | TGCGCCAGCAGAAACCAACAGGACTATAATTCACCCCTCCACTTT
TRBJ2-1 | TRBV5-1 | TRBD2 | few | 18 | CASSLSTSGRAAYNEQFF | TGCGCCAGCAGCTTGTCCACTAGCGGGAGGGCGGCCTACAATGAGCAGTTCTTC
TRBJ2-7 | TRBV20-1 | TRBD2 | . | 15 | CSARDWEGVGYEQYF | TGCAGTGCTAGAGATTGGGAGGGCGTTGGGTACGAGCAGTACTTC
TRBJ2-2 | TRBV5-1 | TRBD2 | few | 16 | CASSLVGGSRTGELFF | TGCGCCAGCAGCTTAGTCGGGGGGTCTCGGACCGGGGAGCTGTTTTTT
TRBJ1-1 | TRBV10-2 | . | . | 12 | CASSEIQGEAFF | TGCGCCAGCAGTGAAATACAGGGTGAAGCTTTCTTT
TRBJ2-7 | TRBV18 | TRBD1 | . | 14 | CASSETGGRYEQYF | TGTGCCAGCTCAGAGACAGGGGGCCGTTACGAGCAGTACTTC
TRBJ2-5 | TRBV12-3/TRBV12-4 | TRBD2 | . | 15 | CASKLAGGYQETQYF | TGTGCCAGCAAACTAGCGGGAGGCTACCAAGAGACCCAGTACTTC
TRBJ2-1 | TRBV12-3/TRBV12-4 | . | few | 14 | CASWSRGSYNEQFF | TGTGCCAGTTGGTCGAGAGGCTCCTACAATGAGCAGTTCTTC
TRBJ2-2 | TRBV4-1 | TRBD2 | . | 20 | CASSQGNPHLAGLLTGELFF | TGCGCCAGCAGCCAAGGAAACCCCCACTTAGCGGGGCTACTCACCGGGGAGCTGTTTTTT
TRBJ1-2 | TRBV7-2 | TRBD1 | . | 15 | CASSYVDREASGYTF | TGTGCCAGCAGCTACGTAGACAGGGAAGCTAGTGGATACACCTTC
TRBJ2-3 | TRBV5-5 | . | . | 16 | CASSLVPAGGGDTQYF | TGTGCCAGCAGCTTGGTGCCAGCGGGTGGCGGCGATACGCAGTATTTT
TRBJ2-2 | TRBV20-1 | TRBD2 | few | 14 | CSARLAGTTGELFF | TGCAGTGCTAGACTAGCGGGGACCACCGGGGAGCTGTTTTTT
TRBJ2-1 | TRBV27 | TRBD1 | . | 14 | CASSQGVGYNEQFF | TGTGCCAGCTCACAGGGGGTCGGCTACAATGAGCAGTTCTTC